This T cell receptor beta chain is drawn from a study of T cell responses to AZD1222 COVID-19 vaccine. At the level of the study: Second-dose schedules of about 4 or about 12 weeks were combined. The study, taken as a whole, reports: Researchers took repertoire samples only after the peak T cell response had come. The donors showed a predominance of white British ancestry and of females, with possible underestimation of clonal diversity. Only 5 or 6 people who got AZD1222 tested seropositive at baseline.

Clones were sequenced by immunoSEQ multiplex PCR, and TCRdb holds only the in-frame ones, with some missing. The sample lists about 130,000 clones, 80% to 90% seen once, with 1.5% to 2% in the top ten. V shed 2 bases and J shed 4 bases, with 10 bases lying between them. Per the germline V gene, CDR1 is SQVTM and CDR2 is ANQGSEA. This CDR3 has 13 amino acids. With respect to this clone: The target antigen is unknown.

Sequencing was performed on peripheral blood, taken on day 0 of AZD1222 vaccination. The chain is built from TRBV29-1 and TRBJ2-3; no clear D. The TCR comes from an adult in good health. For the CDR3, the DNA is TGCAGCGTTGAACACGGAAGCGCAGATACGCAGTATTTT. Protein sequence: CSVEHGSADTQYF.